This T cell receptor (beta chain) emerged from a study of shared clonotypes between healthy human individuals. Study-level results: Shared clonotypes: 4.5% to 5% naive CD4, roughly 4% naive CD8, about 2.5% memory CD4, around 0.4% memory CD8.

Healthy HIV-negative adults with no recent acute infections or vaccinations were recruited as donors. There were only Caucasian adults among the donors, and all lived in Nashville, Tennessee. Germline CDR1 and CDR2: SGHNT and YYREEE (reference sequence). This CDR3 spans 15 amino acids. V dropped 0 bases and J dropped 7 bases, with 17 bases sitting between them. Profiling relied on immunoSEQ multiplex PCR, and the TCRdb table lists in-frame clones only, not all of them. This table has about 1 million clones, under 80% appearing once. On this clone itself: Its antigen is unidentified.

The gene calls are TRBV5-4 and TRBJ2-7; D ambiguous. This clonotype originated in a man between 18 and 35 years old in good health. The sequenced sample was memory CD4+ T cells sorted from blood. Subset given: CD45RA-negative fraction. The CDR3 region has the DNA TGTGCCAGCAGCTTGGGACGTGGTCTTGGGTTAGAGCAGTACTTC. Translation: CASSLGRGLGLEQYF.